The 24 T cell receptor beta chains below all came from one sample that was sequenced in a study of OX40 agonist ivuxolimab in advanced cancers. The table came from immunoSEQ multiplex PCR; TCRdb's copy has only in-frame clones and leaves some out. This table has approximately 70,000 clones, roughly four fifths appearing once. The input for sequencing was CD4+ or CD8+ T cells sorted from blood, taken in a trial of the OX40 agonist ivuxolimab. These receptors were taken from an adult with an advanced solid tumor such as melanoma, head and neck, liver or kidney cancer.

The table lists this clone with a few counts. The gene calls are TRBV11-2 and TRBJ1-3; D gene unclear. This CDR3 spans 14 amino acids. Germline CDR1 SGHAT, CDR2 FQNNGV. V was pared by 5 bases and J by 5 bases, with 13 bases between. CDR3 bases: TGTGCCAGCAGCCCGCTCCGTGGCCGAAACACCATATATTTT. Residues: CASSPLRGRNTIYF. The variable domain in full, completed from reference TRBV11-2 and TRBJ1-3, reads EAGVAQSPRYKIIEKRQSVAFWCNPISGHATLYWYQQILGQGPKLLIQFQNNGVVDDSQLPKDRFSAERLKGVDSTLKIQPAKLEDSAVYLCASSPLRGRNTIYFGEGSWLTVV.

The rearrangement links TRBV2 to TRBJ2-7; TRBD1 might be the D (5 bases). Germline V gives CDR1 SNHLY, CDR2 FYNNEI. Trimming left V 2 bases short and J 6 bases short, with 11 bases between. The CDR3 loop spans 13 amino acids. CDR3 bases: TGTGCCAGCAGTGAACCGTTCAGGGTCGAGCAGTACTTC. Residues: CASSEPFRVEQYF. The variable domain in full, with the rest retrieved from reference TRBV2 and TRBJ2-7, is EPEVTQTPSHQVTQMGQEVILRCVPISNHLYFYWYRQILGQKVEFLVSFYNNEISEKSEIFDDQFSVERPDGSNFTLKIRSTKLEDSAMYFCASSEPFRVEQYFGPGTRLTVT.

V and J are TRBV5-5 and TRBJ2-2, with 10 bases lining up with TRBD2. Trimming at V came to 0 bases and at J to 6 bases, leaving 2 bases not matched to a gene. From germline, CDR1 is SGHKS and CDR2 YYEKEE (reference sequence). The CDR3 is 15 amino acids. The CDR3 coding sequence is TGTGCCAGCAGCTTGGTACTAGCGGGGTCCGGGGAGCTGTTTTTT. Translating gives CASSLVLAGSGELFF. Full variable domain (missing parts from reference TRBV5-5 and TRBJ2-2): DAGVTQSPTHLIKTRGQQVTLRCSPISGHKSVSWYQQVLGQGPQFIFQYYEKEERGRGNFPDRFSARQFPNYSSELNVNALLLGDSALYLCASSLVLAGSGELFFGEGSRLTVL.

CDR3 nucleotide sequence: TGTGCCAGCAGCGGGCAAAGAGGACAGATCAACACCATATATTTT. Translation: CASSGQRGQINTIYF. The chain joins TRBV13 to TRBJ1-3, with D perhaps matching TRBD1 (6 bases). The CDR3 totals 15 residues. V was shortened by 5 bases and J by 7 bases, with 18 bases between the two germline ends. The germline V gene encodes CDR1 PRHDT and CDR2 FYEKMQ (reference sequence).

Relative to its sample, this clone is medium-sized. The V gene is TRBV11-1, the J gene TRBJ1-2, with D possibly matching TRBD1 (5 bases). The CDR3 is 11 residues long. Germline CDR1 is SGHAT and CDR2 is FQDESV (reference sequence). With 11 bases removed from V and 4 bases from J, the gap between germline ends came to 11 bases. The CDR3 here is CAVRDGYGYTF. The CDR3, as DNA: TGTGCCGTAAGGGACGGCTATGGCTACACCTTC.

The chain employs TRBV5-1 and TRBJ2-5, with D unclear. The CDR3 runs to 13 residues. Deletions cut 4 bases from V and 5 bases from J, with 12 bases between. Germline assignment: CDR1 SGHRS and CDR2 YFSETQ. CDR3 DNA sequence: TGCGCCAGCAGCCCGCTAGTCGAGGAGACCCAGTACTTC. The encoded protein is CASSPLVEETQYF.

This sequence joins TRBV10-3 and TRBJ2-7, with 10 bases that match TRBD1. The CDR3 is 13 residues long. The V gene's germline CDR1 is ENHRY and CDR2 SYGVKD. J gave up 9 bases and V 10 bases, and 12 bases lay outside the gene matches. CDR3 region: CATGAGTGEPQYV. CDR3 sequence (DNA): TGTGCCACCGGGGCCGGGACAGGGGAACCGCAGTACGTC.

The V and J genes are TRBV28 and TRBJ1-1; D remains ambiguous. The ends were cut back, 6 bases at V and 10 bases at J, with 9 bases in the middle. The CDR3 has 10 amino acids. Germline CDR1 reads MDHEN; CDR2 reads SYDVKM. CDR3 region: CASSSRRAFF. The CDR3, as DNA: TGTGCCAGCAGCTCTCGAAGAGCTTTCTTT. The full variable domain, rest sourced from reference TRBV28 and TRBJ1-1, is DVKVTQSSRYLVKRTGEKVFLECVQDMDHENMFWYRQDPGLGLRLIYFSYDVKMKEKGDIPEGYSVSREKKERFSLILESASTNQTSMYLCASSSRRAFFGQGTRLTVV.

The chain links TRBV7-2 to TRBJ1-6; 9 nucleotides match TRBD1. V dropped 4 bases and J dropped 7; count of bases not matched to a gene: 5. Germline CDR1 SGHTA, CDR2 FQGNSA. This CDR3 region has 15 residues. The DNA of the CDR3 is TGTGCCAGCAGCTCAAGACAGGGGGGAAATTCACCCCTCCACTTT. This codes for CASSSRQGGNSPLHF.

V usage is TRBV5-1 and J usage is TRBJ2-7; TRBD2 aligns across 13 bases. The trim removed 0 bases at V and 7 bases at J, leaving 4 bases unmatched. The CDR3 is made up of 15 amino acids. CDR1 SGHRS and CDR2 YFSETQ come from the germline V gene. The CDR3 bases are TGCGCCAGCAGCTTGGGCGGACTAGCGGGGGTTGAGCAGTACTTC. Amino acids: CASSLGGLAGVEQYF. The variable domain in full, completed from reference TRBV5-1 and TRBJ2-7, reads KAGVTQTPRYLIKTRGQQVTLSCSPISGHRSVSWYQQTPGQGLQFLFEYFSETQRNKGNFPGRFSGRQFSNSRSEMNVSTLELGDSALYLCASSLGGLAGVEQYFGPGTRLTVT.

The V and J genes are TRBV6-5 and TRBJ1-4; 7 bases match TRBD1. With V trimmed by 6 bases and J by 4 bases, 5 bases remained unmatched. CDR1 and CDR2 from the germline V gene are MNHEY and SVGAGI. The CDR3 loop spans 14 amino acids. For the CDR3, the DNA is TGTGCCAGCAGGCAGGGGGGTAATAATGAAAAACTGTTTTTT. As protein: CASRQGGNNEKLFF.

For the CDR3, the DNA is TGCGCCAGCAGTGGACAGGGGGCCAGGAATGAGCAGTTCTTC. Translated: CASSGQGARNEQFF. V usage is TRBV10-1 and J usage is TRBJ2-1; 10 nucleotides agree with TRBD1. The CDR3 runs to 14 residues. Looked up from germline, CDR1 is WNHNN and CDR2 is SYGVQD (reference sequence). V shed 4 bases, J shed 7 bases, and the junction held 4 bases outside the gene matches.

The rearrangement links TRBV6-5 to TRBJ1-6; no clear D. Germline CDR1 MNHEY, CDR2 SVGAGI. The CDR3 runs to 14 residues. Trimming pared 0 bases from V and 9 bases from J, leaving 9 bases between. The CDR3 DNA sequence: TGTGCCAGCAGTTACTCCACCTTCGCTTCACCCCTCCACTTT. This sequence encodes CASSYSTFASPLHF.

This chain connects TRBV27 to TRBJ2-2; 16 positions agree with TRBD2. The CDR3 loop spans 17 amino acids. The V gene end was trimmed by 2 bases and the J gene end by 7 bases; junction bases not matched to a gene: 4. The V gene's germline CDR1 is MNHEY and CDR2 SMNVEV (reference sequence). CDR3 amino acids: CASSLRGTSGRGGELFF. In nucleotides, the CDR3 is TGTGCCAGCAGTTTACGGGGGACTAGCGGGAGGGGCGGGGAGCTGTTTTTT.

This clone was observed once. This chain uses TRBV7-2 with TRBJ2-1; D gene uncertain. Germline-derived CDR1 and CDR2 are SGHTA and FQGNSA. V lost 1 base and J 0 bases, leaving 10 bases between the germline ends. This CDR3 region has 16 residues. The CDR3 sequence: CASSLVAGSSYNEQFF. The CDR3 bases are TGTGCCAGCAGCTTAGTCGCCGGAAGCTCCTACAATGAGCAGTTCTTC.

A word on this clone: Possible read error: a much larger clone is one base away. The chain's CDR3 is CASSPDRTLNQSQHF. The CDR3 DNA reads TGTGCCAGCAGCCCTGACAGGACACTCAATCAGTCCCAGCATTTT. The chain has TRBV7-8 and TRBJ1-5; a weak D match, TRBD1 (6 bases). Germline assignment: CDR1 SGHVS and CDR2 FQNEAQ. CDR3 size: 15 residues.

Of note for this clone: This CDR3 is also generated by other DNA sequences in the sample. V usage is TRBV7-2 and J usage is TRBJ1-5; weak D call: TRBD1 (6 bases). This CDR3 has 13 residues. The ends were cut back, 4 bases at V and 7 bases at J, with 11 bases in the middle. Germline values: CDR1 SGHTA, CDR2 FQGNSA. In DNA, the CDR3 is TGTGCCAGCAGCTCGGACAGATCCCAGCCCCAGCATTTT. It specifies CASSSDRSQPQHF.

The V and J genes are TRBV30 and TRBJ2-5; TRBD2 matches at 10 bases. The trim removed 7 bases at V and 6 bases at J, leaving 5 bases unmatched. CDR3 length: 12 residues. The germline V gene encodes CDR1 GTSNPN and CDR2 SVGIG (reference sequence). Written as DNA, the CDR3 is TGTGCCTCCGCTAGCGGGAGTCAGACCCAGTACTTC. Its protein is CASASGSQTQYF.

The chain links TRBV5-4 to TRBJ2-1, with 7 bases fitting TRBD2. Per the germline V gene, CDR1 is SGHNT and CDR2 is YYREEE (reference sequence). The CDR3 is 18 residues long. Germline trimming cut 1 base from V and 2 bases from J; bases unmatched to any gene: 12. The CDR3 region is CASSLPGRGTMAYNEQFF. The CDR3 coding sequence is TGTGCCAGCAGCTTGCCAGGCCGAGGGACTATGGCCTACAATGAGCAGTTCTTC.

For this clone: Other nucleotide sequences in the sample specify the same CDR3. The genes are TRBV19 and TRBJ2-3; possible D gene TRBD2, 6 bases. The CDR3 runs to 13 residues. CDR1 and CDR2 (germline): LNHDA, SQIVND (reference sequence). Trimming cost V 3 bases and J 5 bases, with 9 bases left between them. CDR3: CASSIKAGDTQYF. The CDR3 bases are TGTGCCAGTAGTATTAAAGCGGGAGATACGCAGTATTTT.

V usage is TRBV7-2 and J usage is TRBJ1-1; D not resolved. Between the trimmed V and J ends, which lost 3 bases and 1 base, there was a span of 6 bases. The CDR3 totals 13 residues. The germline V gene has CDR1 SGHTA and CDR2 FQGNSA. The chain's CDR3 is CASSFRRNTEAFF. The CDR3 DNA follows: TGTGCCAGCAGCTTCAGGAGGAACACTGAAGCTTTCTTT.

The V and J genes are TRBV21-1 and TRBJ1-1; the table's D call, TRBD1, has no DNA check behind it. TRBV21-1 is noted as a pseudogene. The CDR3 contains 13 residues. The CDR3 region has the DNA TGTGCCAGCAGCCAACAGGGGCGCACTGAAGCTTTCTTT. Residues: CASSQQGRTEAFF.

V is TRBV15 and J is TRBJ1-2; D ambiguous. V dropped 0 bases and J dropped 4 bases, with 12 bases sitting between them. CDR1 and CDR2 (germline): LNHNV, YYDKDF (reference sequence). The CDR3 runs to 15 residues. CDR3 loop: CATSRDNIVVYGYTF. In DNA form, the CDR3 reads TGTGCCACCAGCAGAGATAACATCGTCGTCTATGGCTACACCTTC.

The chain links TRBV5-4 to TRBJ1-5; the D gene is possibly TRBD1 (5 bases). Trimming stripped 4 bases from V and 7 bases from J, with 24 bases between. The CDR3 runs 17 residues. CDR1 SGHNT and CDR2 YYREEE come from the germline V gene (reference sequence). CDR3 sequence (DNA): TGTGCCAGCAGCCGACGGGACGGAGGAATTTCAGAACAGCCCCAGCATTTT. It encodes CASSRRDGGISEQPQHF.